One T cell receptor beta chain is described in this entry. Antigen unknown. Unmatched junction bases numbered 7, after V lost 5 bases and J lost 7 bases. This CDR3 has 16 residues. Germline V gene sequence: CDR1 SGHVS, CDR2 FNYEAQ. TCRdb re-called the 5' RACE reads with MiXCR, one entry per CDR3 protein. The table shows 700,000 or so distinct CDR3 sequences, with about 20% occurring only once. The data stem from a study of identical twins. Whole-study results and caveats: Analyses based on zero insertions could be partly confounded by invariant MAIT and iNKT cells.

In addition, the sample was reused for a study of T cells expressing NK-cell markers. That work adds: These clonotypes also led the CD3+CD56-NKG2C+ fraction in four donors.

Sequencing was performed on PBMCs. The receptor was derived from a woman in her late teens or twenties in good health. The chain joins TRBV7-6 to TRBJ2-1; 14 bases fit TRBD2. This CDR3 is CASSAGLAGETNEQFF. Written as DNA, the CDR3 is TGTGCCAGCAGCGCGGGACTAGCGGGAGAAACTAATGAGCAGTTCTTC.